These 11 T cell receptor beta chains originate from one sample sequenced in a study of shared clonotypes between healthy human individuals. Assay used: immunoSEQ multiplex PCR; TCRdb lists only in-frame clones, some missing. Among 2,500,000 or so clones, 85% to 95% were seen once, and the ten largest hold over 0.12%. The sequenced sample was naive CD4+ T cells sorted from blood. Subset here: CD45RA+ positively selected. These receptor sequences come from a man between 18 and 35 years old in good health.

This clone was observed a few times. The chain couples TRBV10-2 to TRBJ1-2, with D possibly matching TRBD1 (5 bases). The germline V gene has CDR1 WSHSY and CDR2 SAAADI. CDR3 length equals 13 residues. V was shortened by 3 bases and J by 3 bases, with 8 bases between the two germline ends. The CDR3 reads CASSDLGDYGYTF. The CDR3, as DNA: TGCGCCAGCAGTGACTTAGGGGACTATGGCTACACCTTC.

The chain combines TRBV18 with TRBJ1-5; D is ambiguous. The V end was cut by 3 bases, the J end by 3 bases, with 9 bases between. The length of the CDR3 is 14 residues. Looked up from germline, CDR1 is KGHSH and CDR2 is LQKENI. As DNA, the CDR3 is TGTGCCAGCTCACCGTGGGCAGTCAATCAGCCCCAGCATTTT. Its protein is CASSPWAVNQPQHF.

V and J are TRBV18 and TRBJ2-7; D unresolved. Germline assignment: CDR1 KGHSH and CDR2 LQKENI. The length of the CDR3 is 14 residues. V was pared by 3 bases and J by 6 bases, with 15 bases between. The CDR3 DNA reads TGTGCCAGCTCACCGGGCCTTCCTCTTAGCGAGCAGTACTTC. Encoded protein: CASSPGLPLSEQYF. Supplemented by reference TRBV18 and TRBJ2-7, the full variable domain reads NAGVMQNPRHLVRRRGQEARLRCSPMKGHSHVYWYRQLPEEGLKFMVYLQKENIIDESGMPKERFSAEFPKEGPSILRIQQVVRGDSAAYFCASSPGLPLSEQYFGPGTRLTVT.

Concerning this clone: Other DNA sequences within the sample encode an identical CDR3. The rearrangement joins TRBV6-4 to TRBJ2-2; no definite D call. Deletions cut 0 bases from V and 2 bases from J, with 7 bases between. CDR1 is MRHNA, CDR2 SNTAGT, per germline. The CDR3 extends over 15 amino acids. The CDR3 sequence: CASSDSGRNTGELFF. The DNA of the CDR3 is TGTGCCAGCAGTGACTCAGGCAGAAACACCGGGGAGCTGTTTTTT.

The rearrangement links TRBV7-9 to TRBJ2-1; a weak D match, TRBD1 (5 bases). Germline CDR1 is SEHNR and CDR2 is FQNEAQ (reference sequence). The V gene lost 0 bases and the J gene lost 8 bases, with 14 bases spanning the gap. This CDR3 is 15 amino acids long. CDR3 DNA: TGTGCCAGCAGCTTAGCGCTACGGGCAGGGTATGAGCAGTTCTTC. Its translation is CASSLALRAGYEQFF.

This clone was recorded only once. V usage is TRBV10-1 and J usage is TRBJ1-4; D is unclear. CDR3 size: 14 residues. In germline, CDR1 is WNHNN, CDR2 SYGVQD (reference sequence). V lost 6 bases to trimming and J lost 0 bases, with 8 bases between them. CDR3 nucleotides: TGCGCCAGCAGCCAGACACCAACTAATGAAAAACTGTTTTTT. Translation: CASSQTPTNEKLFF.

A note on this clone: The same CDR3 also results from other DNA sequences found in this sample. The rearrangement joins TRBV28 to TRBJ2-6; tentatively, D is TRBD1 or TRBD2 (5 bases each). CDR1 and CDR2 from the germline V gene are MDHEN and SYDVKM. Trimming cost V 2 bases and J 2 bases, with 7 bases left between them. CDR3 length equals 15 residues. DNA of the CDR3: TGTGCCAGCAGTTTAGGGGGTGCTGGGGCCAACGTCCTGACTTTC. Its translation: CASSLGGAGANVLTF.

The chain carries TRBV7-9 and TRBJ2-5; D is unresolved. From germline, CDR1 is SEHNR and CDR2 FQNEAQ (reference sequence). The V gene lost 3 bases and the J gene lost 4 bases, with 12 bases spanning the gap. CDR3 length: 14 amino acids. CDR3 nucleotides: TGTGCCAGCAGCTTGGGCAGCCCCCTAGAGACCCAGTACTTC. Protein: CASSLGSPLETQYF.

The V gene is TRBV5-4, the J gene TRBJ2-1; 13 bases line up with TRBD2. The CDR3 totals 16 residues. V lost 0 bases, J lost 4 bases, and 1 base stayed unmatched. The germline CDR1 and CDR2 sequences are SGHNT and YYREEE (reference sequence). CDR3 bases: TGTGCCAGCAGCTTGGGGACTAGCGGGGGTTACAATGAGCAGTTCTTC. This gives the protein CASSLGTSGGYNEQFF.

V gene TRBV18 combines with J gene TRBJ2-2; D is perhaps TRBD1 or TRBD2 (5 bases each). Germline CDR1 and CDR2: KGHSH and LQKENI. Trimming shortened V by 3 bases and J by 5 bases, and 22 bases separated the two germline ends. This CDR3 contains 18 residues. The CDR3: CASSPSSTRWDRTGELFF. As DNA, the CDR3 is TGTGCCAGCTCACCTTCCTCGACCCGGTGGGACCGTACCGGGGAGCTGTTTTTT.

The CDR3 DNA reads as TGCAGCGTTGTTTTCAGCTCCTACAATGAGCAGTTCTTC. Encoded protein: CSVVFSSYNEQFF. This chain connects TRBV29-1 to TRBJ2-1, with D unclear. The germline V gene encodes CDR1 SQVTM and CDR2 ANQGSEA. The length of the CDR3 is 13 residues. V lost 4 bases and J 0 bases, leaving 7 bases between the germline ends.